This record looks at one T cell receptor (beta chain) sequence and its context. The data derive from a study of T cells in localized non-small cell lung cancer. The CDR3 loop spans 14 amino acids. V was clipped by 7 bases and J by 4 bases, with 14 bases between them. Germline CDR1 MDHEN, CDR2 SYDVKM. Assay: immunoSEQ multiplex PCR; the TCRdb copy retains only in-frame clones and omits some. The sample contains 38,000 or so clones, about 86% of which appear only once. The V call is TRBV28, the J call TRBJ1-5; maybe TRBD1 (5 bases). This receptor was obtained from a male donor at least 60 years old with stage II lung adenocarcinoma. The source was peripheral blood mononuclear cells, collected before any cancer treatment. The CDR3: CASTSGGDNQPQHF. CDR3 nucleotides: TGTGCCAGCACCTCGGGGGGGGATAATCAGCCCCAGCATTTT. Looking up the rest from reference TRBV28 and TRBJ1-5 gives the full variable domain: DVKVTQSSRYLVKRTGEKVFLECVQDMDHENMFWYRQDPGLGLRLIYFSYDVKMKEKGDIPEGYSVSREKKERFSLILESASTNQTSMYLCASTSGGDNQPQHFGDGTRLSIL.